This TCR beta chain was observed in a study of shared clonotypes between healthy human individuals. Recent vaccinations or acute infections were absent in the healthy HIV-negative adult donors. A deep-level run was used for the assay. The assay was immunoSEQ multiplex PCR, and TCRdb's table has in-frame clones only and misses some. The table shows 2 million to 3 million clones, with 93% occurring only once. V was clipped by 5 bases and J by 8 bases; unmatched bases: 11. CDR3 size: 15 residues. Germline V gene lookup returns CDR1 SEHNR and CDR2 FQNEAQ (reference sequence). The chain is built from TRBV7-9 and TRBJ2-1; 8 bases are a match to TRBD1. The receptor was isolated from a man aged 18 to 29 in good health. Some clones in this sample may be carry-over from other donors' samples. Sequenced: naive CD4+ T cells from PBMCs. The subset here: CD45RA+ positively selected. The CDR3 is CASSTGQGIFYEQFF. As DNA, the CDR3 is TGTGCCAGCAGCACAGGACAGGGTATATTCTATGAGCAGTTCTTC.